The present T cell receptor beta chain was sequenced within a study of blood T cell repertoires in COVID-19. Whole-study context: PBMCs, B-cell-depleted T cells, or T cells provided the cDNA or gDNA that made up the material.

Authors' processing steps: Reference gene primer amplification gave estimated nucleated cell counts. Only in-frame clones appear in the TCRdb table, and some are missing; sequencing was by immunoSEQ multiplex PCR. V and J calls plus clone size are reproduced from that table; the DNA served to infer D and trimming. This sample yields roughly 170,000 clones, of which approximately 90% are seen a single time; 0.88% belongs to the top ten. CDR3 size: 13 residues. CDR1 is MNHNS, CDR2 SASEGT, per germline. Trimming took off 3 bases at V and 8 bases at J, with 10 bases between the two ends. The receptor was derived from a woman between 18 and 29 years old who had recovered from COVID-19. The chain recombines TRBV6-1 with TRBJ1-4; D ambiguous. Sequencing was performed on peripheral blood. CDR3 coding DNA: TGTGCCAGCAGTGATCTCGAGGCAGAAAAACTGTTTTTT. This gives the protein CASSDLEAEKLFF.